The 13 T cell receptor beta chains below all came from one sample that was sequenced in a study of T cell responses to AZD1222 COVID-19 vaccine. The assay was immunoSEQ multiplex PCR, and TCRdb's table has in-frame clones only and misses some. The sample comprises roughly 180,000 clones, 94% of which are singletons, and 0.64% rests with the top ten. The source was peripheral blood, collected on day 0 of AZD1222 vaccination. These receptor sequences come from an adult in good health.

This sequence joins TRBV11-2 and TRBJ2-5; 9 bases agree with TRBD2. V shed 2 bases, J shed 3 bases, and the junction held 4 bases outside the gene matches. The germline V gene has CDR1 SGHAT and CDR2 FQNNGV. The CDR3 length is 15 residues. The CDR3, as DNA: TGTGCCAGCAGCTTATGGGCGGGAGGGAAAGAGACCCAGTACTTC. As protein: CASSLWAGGKETQYF.

The rearrangement uses TRBV12-3 or TRBV12-4 and TRBJ1-5; D is uncertain. The CDR3 totals 13 residues. V lost 6 bases, J lost 6 bases, and 12 bases lay in between. The CDR3 is CASREVSGQPQHF. The CDR3 DNA follows: TGTGCCAGCAGGGAGGTTAGCGGTCAGCCCCAGCATTTT.

CDR3 bases: TGTGCCAGCAGCCCTCCGGGGGTTAAGCAGCCCCAGCATTTT. It translates to CASSPPGVKQPQHF. V and J are TRBV3-1 (or the pseudogene TRBV3-2) and TRBJ1-5; possible D gene TRBD1, 5 bases. Germline-derived CDR1 and CDR2 are LGHDT and YNNKEL (reference sequence). V was shortened by 4 bases and J by 7 bases, with 14 bases between the two germline ends. The CDR3 covers 14 residues.

This sequence joins TRBV6-5 and TRBJ1-5, with D maybe TRBD1 (5 bases). The length of the CDR3 is 15 residues. The V gene lost 4 bases and the J gene lost 4 bases, with 14 bases spanning the gap. Germline assignment: CDR1 MNHEY and CDR2 SVGAGI. CDR3 loop: CASSSTGTGNQPQHF. The CDR3 nucleotides read TGTGCCAGCAGTTCCACCGGGACTGGAAATCAGCCCCAGCATTTT.

This clone was seen only once. The rearrangement links TRBV18 to TRBJ1-1; 7 bases are shared with TRBD1. The CDR3 has 17 amino acids. The germline V gene encodes CDR1 KGHSH and CDR2 LQKENI. V shed 0 bases, J shed 0 bases, and the junction held 7 bases outside the gene matches. The CDR3 sequence is CASSPPTGAILNTEAFF. CDR3 DNA sequence: TGTGCCAGCTCACCACCCACAGGGGCAATACTGAACACTGAAGCTTTCTTT.

CDR3 DNA sequence: TGTGCCAGTAGTATCGTCCGGGACAGGGGCCCCGGGGAGCTGTTTTTT. As protein: CASSIVRDRGPGELFF. This chain connects TRBV19 to TRBJ2-2, with 10 bases matching TRBD1. This CDR3 is built from 16 residues. The ends lost 3 bases at V and 6 bases at J; junction bases unmatched: 7. CDR1 and CDR2 (germline): LNHDA, SQIVND (reference sequence).

Only a few counts were recorded for this clone. The rearrangement joins TRBV19 to TRBJ2-6, with 8 bases that match TRBD2. The V segment lost 3 bases and the J segment 3 bases; nucleotides outside the gene matches: 10. The CDR3 is 18 residues long. From germline, CDR1 is LNHDA and CDR2 SQIVND (reference sequence). Here the CDR3 reads CASSIREGLTSGANVLTF. CDR3 bases: TGTGCCAGTAGTATCCGGGAGGGGTTAACTAGTGGGGCCAACGTCCTGACTTTC.

The chain employs TRBV29-1 and TRBJ2-7; D remains unclear. Per the germline V gene, CDR1 is SQVTM and CDR2 is ANQGSEA. Deletions cut 4 bases from V and 2 bases from J, with 6 bases between. This CDR3 comprises 11 residues. CDR3: CSVAVTYEQYF. The CDR3, as DNA: TGCAGCGTTGCGGTAACCTACGAGCAGTACTTC.

The J gene is TRBJ2-7, the V gene TRBV7-9, with D hard to call. The V gene's germline CDR1 is SEHNR and CDR2 FQNEAQ (reference sequence). Trimming removed 2 bases from V and 3 bases from J, with 5 bases in between. The CDR3 spans 12 residues. Here the CDR3 reads CASSLSVYEQYF. CDR3 DNA: TGTGCCAGCAGCTTATCCGTCTACGAGCAGTACTTC. The full variable domain, completed using reference TRBV7-9 and TRBJ2-7, is DTGVSQNPRHKITKRGQNVTFRCDPISEHNRLYWYRQTLGQGPEFLTYFQNEAQLEKSRLLSDRFSAERPKGSFSTLEIQRTEQGDSAMYLCASSLSVYEQYFGPGTRLTVT.

The chain joins TRBV6-5 to TRBJ1-6; 8 nucleotides line up with TRBD1. The CDR3 loop spans 13 amino acids. V trimming: 10 bases; J trimming: 6 bases; junction bases outside the gene matches: 5. CDR1 and CDR2 (germline): MNHEY, SVGAGI. The CDR3 coding sequence is TGTGCCACCAAGGACAGGGTTAATTCACCCCTCCACTTT. This encodes CATKDRVNSPLHF.

This clone has only one observation. J is TRBJ1-1 and V is TRBV19; D perhaps matches TRBD1 (5 bases). The CDR3 sequence is 14 residues long. Trimming stripped 2 bases from V and 1 base from J, with 8 bases between. CDR1 and CDR2 (germline): LNHDA, SQIVND (reference sequence). Here the CDR3 DNA reads TGTGCCAGTAGTATATGGGGGGGGAACACTGAAGCTTTCTTT. Residues: CASSIWGGNTEAFF.

This CDR3 is CASARDPTYNEQFF. In DNA form, the CDR3 reads TGTGCCAGCGCGAGGGACCCCACTTACAATGAGCAGTTCTTC. This chain joins TRBV6-5 and TRBJ2-1; perhaps D is TRBD1 or TRBD2 (5 bases each). Germline V gene sequence: CDR1 MNHEY, CDR2 SVGAGI. V lost 8 bases and J 4 bases, leaving 15 bases between the germline ends. This CDR3 is built from 14 residues.

This clone was seen just once. The chain employs TRBV29-1 and TRBJ1-2; a possible D gene is TRBD1 (6 bases). Trimming cost V 6 bases and J 6 bases, with 14 bases left between them. The CDR3 is made up of 12 amino acids. In germline, CDR1 is SQVTM, CDR2 ANQGSEA. The CDR3: CSVGPSGDGYTF. In nucleotides, the CDR3 is TGCAGCGTGGGGCCCTCAGGGGATGGCTACACCTTC.